This TCR beta chain appears in the sequencing data of a study of cytomegalovirus exposure and HLA in healthy donors. Whole-study results and caveats: Altogether, about 160 TCR beta chains were recorded as cytomegalovirus-associated. Earlier findings revealed that most TCR beta V segments proved productive either about 87% or about 30% of the time.

The PCR used 60 Vbeta and 13 Jbeta primers. Profiled with immunoSEQ multiplex PCR; TCRdb holds only in-frame clones, not every one. The sample has roughly 170,000 clones; roughly 80% are singletons. This CDR3 contains 16 residues. With respect to this clone: Its antigen is not identified.

Sequencing was carried out using PBMCs. The TCR comes from a woman under 30 in good health and CMV-seronegative. The chain recombines TRBV21-1 with TRBJ2-7; the D call TRBD2 from the table was never checked on the DNA. TRBV21-1 is tagged as a pseudogene. CDR3 protein: CASSPVEGDSPYEQYF. In nucleotides, the CDR3 is TGTGCCAGCAGTCCCGTGGAGGGTGATTCCCCCTACGAGCAGTACTTC.